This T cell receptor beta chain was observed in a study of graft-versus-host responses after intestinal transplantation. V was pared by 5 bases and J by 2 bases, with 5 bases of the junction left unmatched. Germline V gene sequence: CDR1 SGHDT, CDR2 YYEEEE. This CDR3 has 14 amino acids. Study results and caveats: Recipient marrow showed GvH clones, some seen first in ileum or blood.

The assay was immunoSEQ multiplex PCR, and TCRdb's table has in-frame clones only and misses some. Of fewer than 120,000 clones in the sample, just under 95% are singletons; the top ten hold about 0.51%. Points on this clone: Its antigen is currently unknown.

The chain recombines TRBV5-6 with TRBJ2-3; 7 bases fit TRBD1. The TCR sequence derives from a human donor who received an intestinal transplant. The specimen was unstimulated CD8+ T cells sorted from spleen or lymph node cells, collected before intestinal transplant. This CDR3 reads CASSYGQVTDTQYF. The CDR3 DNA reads TGTGCCAGCAGTTATGGACAGGTCACAGATACGCAGTATTTT. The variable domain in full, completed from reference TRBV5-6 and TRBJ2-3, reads DAGVTQSPTHLIKTRGQQVTLRCSPKSGHDTVSWYQQALGQGPQFIFQYYEEEERQRGNFPDRFSGHQFPNYSSELNVNALLLGDSALYLCASSYGQVTDTQYFGPGTRLTVL.